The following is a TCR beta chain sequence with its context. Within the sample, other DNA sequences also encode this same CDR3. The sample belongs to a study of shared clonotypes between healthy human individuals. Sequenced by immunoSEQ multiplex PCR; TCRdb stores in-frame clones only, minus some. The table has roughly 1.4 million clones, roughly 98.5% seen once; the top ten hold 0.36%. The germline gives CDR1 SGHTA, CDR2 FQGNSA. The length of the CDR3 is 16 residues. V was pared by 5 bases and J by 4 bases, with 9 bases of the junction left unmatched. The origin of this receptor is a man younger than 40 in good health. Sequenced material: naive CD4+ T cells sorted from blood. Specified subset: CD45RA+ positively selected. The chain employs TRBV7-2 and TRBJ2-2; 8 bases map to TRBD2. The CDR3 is CASSLGGLAGTGELFF. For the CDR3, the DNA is TGTGCCAGCAGCCTAGGGGGGCTAGCGGGCACCGGGGAGCTGTTTTTT.